This T cell receptor beta chain was sequenced during a study of blood T cell repertoires in COVID-19. V was clipped by 4 bases and J by 4 bases; unmatched bases: 11. The CDR3 has 16 amino acids. Germline V gene data show CDR1 as SEHNR and CDR2 as FQNEAQ (reference sequence). Data came from immunoSEQ multiplex PCR; TCRdb stores just in-frame clones and leaves some out. The sample has over 90,000 clones; roughly 76% are singletons. Sequences were obtained from peripheral blood. The J gene is TRBJ1-2, the V gene TRBV7-9; 8 bases line up with TRBD1. The origin of this receptor is an older man with COVID-19, enrolled during active disease. Here the CDR3 reads CASSSASGRGLYGYTF. CDR3 coding DNA: TGTGCCAGCAGCTCTGCGTCGGGCAGGGGGCTCTATGGCTACACCTTC.